This TCR beta chain was captured by sequencing in a study of beta chain features in type 1 diabetes. Study in general: Sorted cells, 90 million to 120 million in number, were examined across all samples.

Isolated RNA was reverse transcribed in full, so expressed TCRB transcripts were sequenced. The method was immunoSEQ multiplex PCR; TCRdb's version includes in-frame clones alone and lacks a portion of them. The sample contains about 700,000 clones, around an eighth of which appear only once. Markers CD45RO/CCR7/CD25/CD127/CD95/CD27 served to sort CD4+ naive, central memory, regulatory and stem cell-like memory cells. V was shortened by 0 bases and J by 2 bases, with 5 bases between the two germline ends. Germline assignment: CDR1 SGHRS and CDR2 YFSETQ. This CDR3 spans 13 amino acids. Whole-study findings and limits: There was no resolution here of whether HLA type influences TCRB rearrangement. Moderately but significantly shorter TCRB CDR3s were found in Type 1 diabetes patients in all four CD4+ subsets. A closer apparent resemblance between naive, central memory and Treg TCRB repertoires was seen in patients than in healthy donors.

As regards this clone: No antigen is known for it.

Input material: naive CD4+ T cells from blood. The TCR comes from a man aged 18 to 35 with type 1 diabetes. The rearrangement links TRBV5-1 to TRBJ2-5; D is unresolved. CDR3 amino acids: CASSLDAQETQYF. The DNA for the CDR3 is TGCGCCAGCAGCTTGGACGCACAAGAGACCCAGTACTTC.